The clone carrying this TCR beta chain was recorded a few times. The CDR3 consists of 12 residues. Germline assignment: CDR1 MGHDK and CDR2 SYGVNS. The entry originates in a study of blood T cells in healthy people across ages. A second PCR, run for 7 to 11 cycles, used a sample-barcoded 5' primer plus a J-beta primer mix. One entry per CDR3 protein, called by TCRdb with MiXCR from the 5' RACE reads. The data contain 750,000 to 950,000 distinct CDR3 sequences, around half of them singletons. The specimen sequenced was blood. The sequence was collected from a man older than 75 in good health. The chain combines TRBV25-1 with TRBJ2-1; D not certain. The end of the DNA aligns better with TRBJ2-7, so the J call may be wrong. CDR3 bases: TGTGCCAGCAGAACGGCTATAGGTGAGCAGTACTTC. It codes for CASRTAIGEQYF.